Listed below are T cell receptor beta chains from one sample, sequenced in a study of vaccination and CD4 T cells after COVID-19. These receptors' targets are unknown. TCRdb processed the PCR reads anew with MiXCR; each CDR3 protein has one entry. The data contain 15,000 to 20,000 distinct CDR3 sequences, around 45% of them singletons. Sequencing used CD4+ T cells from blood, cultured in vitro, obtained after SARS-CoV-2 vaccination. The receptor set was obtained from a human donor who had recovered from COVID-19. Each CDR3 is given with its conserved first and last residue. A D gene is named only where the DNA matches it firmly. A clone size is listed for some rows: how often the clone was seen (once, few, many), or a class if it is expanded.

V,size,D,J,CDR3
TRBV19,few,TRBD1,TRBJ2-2,CATEQGVDTGELFF
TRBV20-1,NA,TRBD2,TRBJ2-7,CSAPTSGRALGEQYF
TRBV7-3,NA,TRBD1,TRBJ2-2,CASSSGQGAAWAGELFF
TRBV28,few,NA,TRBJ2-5,CASRGQTGGMKTQYF
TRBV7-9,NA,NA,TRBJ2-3,CASTWGRGTDTQYF
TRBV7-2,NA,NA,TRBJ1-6,CASSNYRTAGRSPLHF
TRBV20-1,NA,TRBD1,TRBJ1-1,CSARTGGNTEAFF
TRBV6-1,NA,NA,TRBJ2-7,CASKPDLASSYEQYF
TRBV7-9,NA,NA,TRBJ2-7,CASSQGPYYEQYF
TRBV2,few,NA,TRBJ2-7,CASKKRTYEQYF
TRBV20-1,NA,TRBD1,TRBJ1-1,CSSQGQANTEAFF
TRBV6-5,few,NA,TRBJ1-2,CASSYGGDPGYTF
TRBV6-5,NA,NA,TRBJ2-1,CASSYMGPPHNEQFF
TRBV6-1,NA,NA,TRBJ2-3,CASTPQGARPLTQYF
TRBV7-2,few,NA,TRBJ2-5,CASSLASETQYF
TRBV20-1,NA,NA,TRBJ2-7,CSASPQRRVSSYEQYF
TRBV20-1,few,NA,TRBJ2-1,CSAREGDNEQFF
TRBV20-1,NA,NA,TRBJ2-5,CSARDWARVEETQYF
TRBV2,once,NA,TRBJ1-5,CASRLNSGRAGLQHF
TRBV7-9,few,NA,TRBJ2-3,CASSPPAYF
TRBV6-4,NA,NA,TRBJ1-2,CASSALNDLKGGGYTF
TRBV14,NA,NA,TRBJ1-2,CASSQGGYNYGYTF
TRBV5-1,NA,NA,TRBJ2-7,CASSSYNPAEQYF
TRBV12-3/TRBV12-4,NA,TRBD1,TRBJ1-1,CASNTKEGQKAMNTEAFF
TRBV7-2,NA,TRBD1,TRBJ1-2,CASSRDREGYGYTF
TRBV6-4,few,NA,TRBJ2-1,CASSAGDYNEQFF
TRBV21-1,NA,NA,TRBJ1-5,CAGSGLCLENQPQHF
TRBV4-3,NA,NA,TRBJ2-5,CASSQGQGMGTQYF
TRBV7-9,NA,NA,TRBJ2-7,CASSLGFGLRRNEQYF
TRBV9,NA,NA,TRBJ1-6,CASSVAGDQRPLHF
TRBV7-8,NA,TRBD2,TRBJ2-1,CASSLVGSGGNNEQFF
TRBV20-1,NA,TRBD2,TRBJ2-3,CSAGLAGSTDTQYF
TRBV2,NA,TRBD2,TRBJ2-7,CASSRLAIEQYF
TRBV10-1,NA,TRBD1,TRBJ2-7,CASSDSDRAYEQYF
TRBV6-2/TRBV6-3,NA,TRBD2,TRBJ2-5,CASTRREAGGTQYF
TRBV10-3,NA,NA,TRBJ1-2,CAISERGGADHGYTF